These T cell receptor beta chains were read from a single sample in a study of immune characterization of retroperitoneal liposarcoma. From the PCR reads, TCRdb called clonotypes with MiXCR, one entry per CDR3 protein. The sample yields about 10,000 distinct CDR3 sequences, about 29% seen once. The sample taken for sequencing was tumor tissue. The receptors were gathered from a male donor with retroperitoneal liposarcoma. Each CDR3 is given with its conserved first and last residue. A D gene is named only where the DNA matches it firmly. Clone size is given for some rows only: seen once, a few or many times, or a class if the clone is expanded.

v_call: TRBV12-3/TRBV12-4
d_call: TRBD1
clone_size: many
j_call: TRBJ1-6
cdr3_aa: CASSPGQGGGSPLHF
cdr3_nt: TGTGCCAGCAGTCCCGGACAGGGTGGGGGTTCACCCCTCCACTTT

v_call: TRBV6-1
d_call: TRBD1
clone_size: many
j_call: TRBJ2-1
cdr3_aa: CASRHRQGRYNEQFF
cdr3_nt: TGTGCCAGCAGACATAGACAGGGGAGGTACAATGAGCAGTTCTTC

v_call: TRBV6-1
d_call: .
clone_size: medium-sized
j_call: TRBJ1-2
cdr3_aa: CASSPSLLAGPYGYTF
cdr3_nt: TGTGCCAGCAGTCCCTCACTCCTGGCAGGGCCCTATGGCTACACCTTC

v_call: TRBV6-1
d_call: .
clone_size: .
j_call: TRBJ2-7
cdr3_aa: CASSSLGIETYNEQYF
cdr3_nt: TGTGCCAGCAGCTCCCTCGGGATAGAGACCTACAATGAGCAGTACTTC

v_call: TRBV6-1
d_call: .
clone_size: medium-sized
j_call: TRBJ1-6
cdr3_aa: CASSDRYSPLHF
cdr3_nt: TGTGCCAGCAGTGACAGGTATTCACCCCTCCACTTT

v_call: TRBV6-1
d_call: TRBD2
clone_size: .
j_call: TRBJ2-1
cdr3_aa: CASGSLGGNEQFF
cdr3_nt: TGTGCCAGCGGGTCCCTGGGGGGGAATGAGCAGTTCTTC

v_call: TRBV6-6
d_call: .
clone_size: .
j_call: TRBJ2-1
cdr3_aa: CASSYSPGAATQFF
cdr3_nt: TGTGCCAGCAGTTACTCGCCAGGTGCCGCGACCCAGTTCTTC

v_call: TRBV12-3/TRBV12-4
d_call: TRBD1
clone_size: few
j_call: TRBJ1-6
cdr3_aa: CASSSEGQGAWNNSPLHF
cdr3_nt: TGTGCCAGCAGTTCAGAGGGACAGGGGGCTTGGAATAATTCACCCCTCCACTTT

v_call: TRBV6-1
d_call: TRBD1
clone_size: .
j_call: TRBJ1-1
cdr3_aa: CASSEGTGTGTEAFF
cdr3_nt: TGTGCCAGCAGTGAAGGGACAGGGACGGGCACTGAAGCTTTCTTT

v_call: TRBV7-6
d_call: TRBD1
clone_size: medium-sized
j_call: TRBJ2-5
cdr3_aa: CASSPRPGQGGNEQYF
cdr3_nt: TGTGCCAGCAGCCCAAGGCCGGGACAGGGGGGCAATGAGCAGTACTTC

v_call: TRBV10-3
d_call: TRBD1
clone_size: .
j_call: TRBJ2-5
cdr3_aa: CAISDSIAGGTYNEQYF
cdr3_nt: TGTGCCATCAGTGATTCAATTGCAGGGGGTACCTACAATGAGCAGTACTTC

v_call: TRBV7-2
d_call: TRBD2
clone_size: few
j_call: TRBJ2-3
cdr3_aa: CASSPRDSGRARNTQYF
cdr3_nt: TGTGCCAGCAGCCCCAGAGATAGCGGGAGGGCTCGAAATACGCAGTATTTT

v_call: TRBV12-3/TRBV12-4
d_call: .
clone_size: .
j_call: TRBJ1-5
cdr3_aa: CASRSTKWGNQPQHF
cdr3_nt: TGTGCCAGCAGATCGACCAAGTGGGGCAATCAGCCCCAGCATTTT

v_call: TRBV11-1
d_call: .
clone_size: few
j_call: TRBJ2-7
cdr3_aa: CASSRRDEQYF
cdr3_nt: TGTGCCAGCAGCAGGAGGGACGAGCAGTACTTC

v_call: TRBV6-1
d_call: .
clone_size: few
j_call: TRBJ2-7
cdr3_aa: CASRDPSNEQYF
cdr3_nt: TGTGCCAGCAGGGACCCATCCAATGAGCAGTACTTC

v_call: TRBV6-1
d_call: TRBD2
clone_size: many
j_call: TRBJ2-7
cdr3_aa: CAGRLAGRNEQYF
cdr3_nt: TGTGCCGGCCGACTAGCGGGAAGGAATGAGCAGTACTTC

v_call: TRBV6-1
d_call: .
clone_size: .
j_call: TRBJ2-7
cdr3_aa: CASSERETYEQYF
cdr3_nt: TGTGCCAGCAGTGAAAGGGAGACCTACGAGCAGTACTTC

v_call: TRBV6-1
d_call: .
clone_size: few
j_call: TRBJ1-5
cdr3_aa: CASSPGVALGNQPQHF
cdr3_nt: TGTGCCAGCAGCCCCGGAGTCGCCCTTGGGAATCAGCCCCAGCATTTT

v_call: TRBV11-3
d_call: TRBD1
clone_size: .
j_call: TRBJ2-7
cdr3_aa: CASSLQGADYEQYF
cdr3_nt: TGTGCCAGCAGCCTCCAGGGGGCCGACTACGAGCAGTACTTC

v_call: TRBV5-1
d_call: .
clone_size: .
j_call: TRBJ2-1
cdr3_aa: CASSLELGLKPQQFF
cdr3_nt: TGCGCCAGCAGCTTGGAGCTGGGTTTGAAACCGCAGCAGTTCTTC

v_call: TRBV4-1
d_call: TRBD2
clone_size: .
j_call: TRBJ2-7
cdr3_aa: CASSIFRGREGAYEQYF
cdr3_nt: TGCGCCAGCAGCATATTCCGCGGGAGGGAGGGAGCCTACGAGCAGTACTTC

v_call: TRBV6-1
d_call: .
clone_size: .
j_call: TRBJ1-1
cdr3_aa: CASSPEAEAFF
cdr3_nt: TGTGCCAGCTCCCCGGAGGCGGAAGCTTTCTTT

v_call: TRBV6-1
d_call: .
clone_size: few
j_call: TRBJ1-2
cdr3_aa: CASSRYRQEDYGYTF
cdr3_nt: TGTGCCAGCAGTAGGTACCGACAGGAGGACTATGGCTACACCTTC

v_call: TRBV7-2
d_call: .
clone_size: .
j_call: TRBJ2-2
cdr3_aa: CASSNRIGEGELFF
cdr3_nt: TGTGCCAGCAGCAACAGAATTGGGGAGGGGGAGCTGTTTTTT

v_call: TRBV7-2
d_call: .
clone_size: medium-sized
j_call: TRBJ2-5
cdr3_aa: CASRAADILETQYF
cdr3_nt: TGTGCCAGCAGGGCTGCGGATATATTGGAGACCCAGTACTTC

v_call: TRBV7-6
d_call: .
clone_size: many
j_call: TRBJ2-5
cdr3_aa: CASSLDHLSGRTQYF
cdr3_nt: TGTGCCAGCAGCTTAGATCATCTGAGCGGAAGGACCCAGTACTTC

v_call: TRBV6-5
d_call: .
clone_size: .
j_call: TRBJ2-6
cdr3_aa: CASSFQGTGANVLTF
cdr3_nt: TGTGCCAGCAGTTTCCAGGGGACTGGGGCCAACGTCCTGACTTTC

v_call: TRBV11-3
d_call: .
clone_size: .
j_call: TRBJ2-5
cdr3_aa: CASSYRAPGVETQYF
cdr3_nt: TGTGCCAGCAGCTATCGGGCCCCGGGGGTGGAGACCCAGTACTTC

v_call: TRBV24-1
d_call: TRBD2
clone_size: .
j_call: TRBJ2-4
cdr3_aa: CATSDLPFGFTSGANNEQYF
cdr3_nt: TGTGCCACCAGTGATTTGCCGTTTGGGTTTACTAGCGGGGCTAACAATGAGCAGTACTTC

v_call: TRBV6-1
d_call: TRBD2
clone_size: medium-sized
j_call: TRBJ2-7
cdr3_aa: CASRAGLVLYNEQYF
cdr3_nt: TGTGCCAGCCGGGCGGGACTAGTCCTCTACAATGAGCAGTACTTC

v_call: TRBV7-2
d_call: TRBD1
clone_size: .
j_call: TRBJ1-4
cdr3_aa: CASSPTPGQGEKLFF
cdr3_nt: TGTGCCAGCAGTCCCACTCCAGGACAGGGGGAAAAACTGTTTTTT

v_call: TRBV6-1
d_call: .
clone_size: .
j_call: TRBJ2-7
cdr3_aa: CASRAEEVGYEQYF
cdr3_nt: TGTGCCAGCAGAGCGGAGGAGGTTGGCTACGAGCAGTACTTC

v_call: TRBV12-3/TRBV12-4
d_call: TRBD2
clone_size: medium-sized
j_call: TRBJ2-5
cdr3_aa: CASSAGTSGGLREQYF
cdr3_nt: TGTGCCAGCAGTGCCGGGACTAGCGGGGGCCTTAGGGAGCAGTACTTC

v_call: TRBV11-3
d_call: TRBD2
clone_size: .
j_call: TRBJ2-5
cdr3_aa: CASSLSPSRERETQYF
cdr3_nt: TGTGCCAGCAGCTTATCCCCCTCGCGGGAGAGGGAGACCCAGTACTTC

v_call: TRBV10-2
d_call: .
clone_size: few
j_call: TRBJ1-6
cdr3_aa: CASSVDTDFSPLHF
cdr3_nt: TGCGCCAGCAGTGTGGACACAGACTTTTCACCCCTCCACTTT

v_call: TRBV6-1
d_call: TRBD1
clone_size: many
j_call: TRBJ2-1
cdr3_aa: CASSPGTGAYEQFF
cdr3_nt: TGTGCCAGCAGCCCTGGGACAGGGGCCTACGAGCAGTTCTTC

v_call: TRBV6-5
d_call: TRBD1
clone_size: few
j_call: TRBJ2-1
cdr3_aa: CASGYRGNEQFF
cdr3_nt: TGTGCCAGCGGCTACAGGGGTAATGAGCAGTTCTTC

v_call: TRBV7-2
d_call: .
clone_size: .
j_call: TRBJ1-5
cdr3_aa: CASSDSNSNQPQHF
cdr3_nt: TGTGCCAGCAGCGACAGCAATAGCAATCAGCCCCAGCATTTT

v_call: TRBV6-1
d_call: TRBD1
clone_size: large
j_call: TRBJ2-7
cdr3_aa: CASIGQGAYEQYF
cdr3_nt: TGTGCCAGCATTGGACAGGGAGCCTACGAGCAGTACTTC

v_call: TRBV12-3/TRBV12-4
d_call: .
clone_size: many
j_call: TRBJ2-1
cdr3_aa: CASSLEGVEQFF
cdr3_nt: TGTGCCAGCAGTTTAGAGGGGGTTGAGCAGTTCTTC

v_call: TRBV27
d_call: TRBD1
clone_size: .
j_call: TRBJ2-1
cdr3_aa: CASREDRASYEQFF
cdr3_nt: TGTGCCAGCAGAGAGGACAGGGCCTCCTACGAGCAGTTCTTC

v_call: TRBV12-3/TRBV12-4
d_call: .
clone_size: .
j_call: TRBJ2-5
cdr3_aa: CASSAESGNEQYF
cdr3_nt: TGTGCCAGCAGTGCGGAATCGGGGAATGAGCAGTACTTC